This T cell receptor beta chain was found in a study of T-cell reconstitution after alpha-beta-depleted transplantation in children. V lost 0 bases to trimming and J lost 3 bases, with 9 bases between them. CDR3 length equals 14 residues. The germline V gene encodes CDR1 SGHRS and CDR2 YFSETQ. TCRbeta library construction was performed incorporating unique molecular identifiers. TCRdb re-derived calls from the PCR reads in MiXCR, one entry per CDR3 protein. The table shows just over 950,000 distinct CDR3 sequences, with roughly 29% occurring only once. The clonotype originates from a boy in the first two years of life who had a stem cell transplant for SCID, so the T cells may come from the graft donor. The sample here was PBMCs, mostly from graft donor cells, taken 360 days after TCRalphabeta/CD19-depleted stem cell transplant. The chain joins TRBV5-1 to TRBJ1-2; unclear D gene. CDR3 protein: CASSLEALDYGYTF. The DNA of the CDR3 is TGCGCCAGCAGCTTGGAAGCTCTGGACTATGGCTACACCTTC.